Below are 4 T cell receptor beta chains sequenced from a single sample in a study of blood T cells in healthy people across ages. Primers used in a second PCR of roughly 6 to 12 cycles were a sample-barcoded 5' primer and a J-beta primer mix. TCRdb redid the calling of the 5' RACE reads with MiXCR, one entry per CDR3 protein. The sample yields fewer than 2,000,000 distinct CDR3 sequences, almost 35% seen once. Sequenced input: blood. The receptors here all came from a woman aged 30 to 39 in good health.

The V and J genes are TRBV20-1 and TRBJ2-1; possible D gene TRBD2, 6 bases. The CDR3 loop spans 11 amino acids. The V end lost 6 bases, the J end lost 6 bases, and 9 bases lay between the germline ends. Germline loops: CDR1 DFQATT, CDR2 SNEGSKA (reference sequence). The CDR3: CSADGGNEQFF. In nucleotides, the CDR3 is TGCAGTGCCGACGGGGGCAATGAGCAGTTCTTC.

V usage is TRBV4-1 and J usage is TRBJ2-7; D is uncertain. The germline V and J ends were trimmed by 4 bases and 0 bases, with 7 bases remaining between them. Germline V gene lookup returns CDR1 MGHRA and CDR2 YSYEKL. This CDR3 region has 13 residues. In DNA form, the CDR3 reads TGCGCCAGCAGCCTCCTTTACTCCTACGAGCAGTACTTC. Amino acid sequence: CASSLLYSYEQYF.

This clonotype has at least ten counts. The chain combines TRBV25-1 with TRBJ2-6, with 14 bases matching TRBD2. Trimming took 2 bases from V and 0 from J; bases not matched to a gene: 0. This CDR3 comprises 18 residues. CDR1 is MGHDK, CDR2 SYGVNS, per germline. The CDR3 bases are TGTGCCAGCAGTGAAGGACTAGCGGGAGGCTCTGGGGCCAACGTCCTGACTTTC. It translates to CASSEGLAGGSGANVLTF.

The chain combines TRBV12-5 with TRBJ1-1, with TRBD1 matching 7 bases. With 1 base clipped from V and 10 bases from J, the junction kept 6 bases outside the gene matches. Germline CDR1 reads LGHNT; CDR2 reads FRNRAP. This CDR3 is 13 amino acids long. CDR3: CASGLADRAGAFF. The DNA of the CDR3 is TGTGCTAGTGGTTTGGCAGACAGGGCGGGAGCTTTCTTT.